This T cell receptor beta chain was identified during a study of response to subunit inactivated influenza vaccine. TCRdb fed the RT-PCR reads into MiXCR, producing one record per CDR3 protein. The table has about 700,000 distinct CDR3 sequences, 14% seen once. Source: PBMCs from blood, taken less than 15 days before vaccination. The TCR originated in a man in his fifties or sixties who received an inactivated influenza vaccine.

CDR3 bases: TGTGCCAGCACCGGAACTGCAGGGGAGACCCAGTACTTC. Translating gives CASTGTAGETQYF. V gene TRBV12-3 or TRBV12-4 combines with J gene TRBJ2-5; tentative D call: TRBD1 (5 bases). The CDR3 spans 13 residues. V gave up 7 bases and J gave up 5 bases, with 14 bases separating them.